Below, one T cell receptor (beta chain) is given with its context. The data are from a study of blood T cell repertoires in COVID-19. As for the study in general: Samples came from the United States, Italy and Spain, spanning acute and convalescent COVID-19. The cDNA or gDNA used as material had been derived from T cells, B-cell-depleted T cells, or PBMCs.

As originally analysed: Amplifying reference gene primers gave estimates of nucleated cell counts. Profiled with immunoSEQ multiplex PCR; TCRdb holds only in-frame clones, not every one. V and J calls and clone size are given by that table; D and trimming were obtained from the DNA. In the table there are more than 45,000 clones, 80% to 90% of which are singletons. The clonotype originates from a woman aged 80 or older with acute or convalescent COVID-19. Sequenced sample: peripheral blood.

The CDR3 reads CASSLYRTGDNEQFF. In DNA form, the CDR3 reads TGTGCCAGCAGCTTGTATAGGACCGGGGACAATGAGCAGTTCTTC. The rearrangement joins TRBV5-6 to TRBJ2-1; D may be TRBD2 (5 bases). This CDR3 comprises 15 residues. Germline V gives CDR1 SGHDT, CDR2 YYEEEE. Trimming pared 1 base from V and 5 bases from J, leaving 13 bases between.